These 7 T cell receptor beta chains came from one sample sequenced in a study of blood T cell repertoires in COVID-19. TCRdb's copy holds only in-frame clones and misses some; the assay was immunoSEQ multiplex PCR. In the table there are approximately 190,000 clones, roughly 90% of which are singletons. The sequencing input was peripheral blood. The receptors here all came from a man in his fifties or sixties with acute or convalescent COVID-19.

The J gene is TRBJ2-1, the V gene TRBV19, with 8 bases matching TRBD1. Germline CDR1 is LNHDA and CDR2 is SQIVND (reference sequence). The CDR3 extends over 15 amino acids. Germline trimming cut 6 bases from V and 3 bases from J; bases unmatched to any gene: 7. The CDR3: CASRLQGVNYNEQFF. The CDR3 DNA reads TGTGCCAGTAGACTACAGGGGGTTAACTACAATGAGCAGTTCTTC.

The V call is TRBV2, the J call TRBJ1-2, with 8 positions matching TRBD1. This CDR3 contains 15 residues. Germline loops: CDR1 SNHLY, CDR2 FYNNEI. The junction had 9 bases not matched to a gene; V was cut back by 6 bases and J by 3 bases. CDR3 region: CASSPTGQGYYGYTF. DNA of the CDR3: TGTGCCAGCAGCCCCACCGGACAGGGCTACTATGGCTACACCTTC.

V and J are TRBV6-1 and TRBJ2-5; D is unresolved. CDR1 MNHNS and CDR2 SASEGT come from the germline V gene. CDR3 size: 15 residues. Trimming pared 1 base from V and 7 bases from J, leaving 16 bases between. CDR3 bases: TGTGCCAGCAGTGAAGGTGATCCCAGGTACGGGACCCAGTACTTC. This sequence encodes CASSEGDPRYGTQYF.

The chain is built from TRBV4-3 and TRBJ2-1; a weak D match, TRBD1 (6 bases). The ends were cut back, 3 bases at V and 7 bases at J, with 19 bases in the middle. The CDR3 runs 16 residues. Germline values: CDR1 LGHNA, CDR2 YSLEER. The CDR3 reads CASSQDQAGEWNEQFF. For the CDR3, the DNA is TGCGCCAGCAGCCAGGACCAGGCAGGGGAGTGGAATGAGCAGTTCTTC.

This clone was detected once. This sequence joins TRBV19 and TRBJ2-1; 8 bases map to TRBD1. V lost 3 bases, J lost 7 bases, and 5 bases stayed unmatched. Germline V gene data show CDR1 as LNHDA and CDR2 as SQIVND (reference sequence). CDR3 length equals 14 residues. CDR3 DNA: TGTGCCAGTAGTATTCGACAGGGGTGGAATGAGCAGTTCTTC. The encoded protein is CASSIRQGWNEQFF. The full variable domain, rest sourced from reference TRBV19 and TRBJ2-1, is DGGITQSPKYLFRKEGQNVTLSCEQNLNHDAMYWYRQDPGQGLRLIYYSQIVNDFQKGDIAEGYSVSREKKESFPLTVTSAQKNPTAFYLCASSIRQGWNEQFFGPGTRLTVL.

V usage is TRBV3-1 (or the pseudogene TRBV3-2) and J usage is TRBJ1-5, with 8 bases lining up with TRBD1. The germline V gene encodes CDR1 LGHDT and CDR2 YNNKEL (reference sequence). V shed 4 bases, J shed 4 bases, and the junction held 0 bases outside the gene matches. This CDR3 has 13 amino acids. As DNA, the CDR3 is TGTGCCAGCAGCCGGACAGGGAATCAGCCCCAGCATTTT. It specifies CASSRTGNQPQHF.

The rearrangement links TRBV2 to TRBJ1-5; 7 nucleotides agree with TRBD1. The CDR3 runs 14 residues. Looked up from germline, CDR1 is SNHLY and CDR2 is FYNNEI. V lost 6 bases and J lost 3; bases outside the gene matches: 5. The CDR3 reads CASSSGQPNQPQHF. CDR3 DNA: TGTGCCAGCAGCTCGGGACAGCCCAATCAGCCCCAGCATTTT.